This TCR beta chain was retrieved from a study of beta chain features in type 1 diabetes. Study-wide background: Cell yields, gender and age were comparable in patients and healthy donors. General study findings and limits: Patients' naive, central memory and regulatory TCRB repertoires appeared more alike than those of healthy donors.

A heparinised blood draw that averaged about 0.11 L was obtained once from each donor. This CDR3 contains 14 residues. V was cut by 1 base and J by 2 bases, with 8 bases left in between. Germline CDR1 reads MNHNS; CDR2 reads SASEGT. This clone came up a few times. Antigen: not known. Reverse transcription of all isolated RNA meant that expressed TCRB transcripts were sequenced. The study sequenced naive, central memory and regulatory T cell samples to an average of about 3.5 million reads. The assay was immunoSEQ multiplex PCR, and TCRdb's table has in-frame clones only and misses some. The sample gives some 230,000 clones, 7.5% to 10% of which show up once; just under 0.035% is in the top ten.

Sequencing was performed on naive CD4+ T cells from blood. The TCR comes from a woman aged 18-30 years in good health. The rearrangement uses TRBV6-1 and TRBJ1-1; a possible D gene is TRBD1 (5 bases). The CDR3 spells CASSEVGANTEAFF. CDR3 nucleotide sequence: TGTGCCAGCAGTGAAGTTGGGGCCAACACTGAAGCTTTCTTT.